Following are 10 T cell receptor beta chains from one sample sequenced in a study of read filtering for tumor transcriptome and immune sequencing. The library was built from roughly 400 ng RNA with molecular barcoded adaptors for alpha/delta and beta/gamma chains. TCRdb reanalysed the reads using MiXCR and keeps one entry per CDR3 protein. The sample carries 94,000 or so distinct CDR3 sequences, over 9% recorded once. Sequenced material: a population of CD138-negative cells sorted from bone marrow. The receptors originated from a donor aged 40 or older with multiple myeloma.

This clonotype was counted at least ten times. V and J are TRBV7-9 and TRBJ2-3, with a weak D call TRBD1 (5 bases). Trimming left V 6 bases short and J 3 bases short, with 10 bases between. In germline, CDR1 is SEHNR, CDR2 FQNEAQ (reference sequence). The CDR3 covers 13 residues. In DNA form, the CDR3 reads TGTGCCAGCAGAAAGACAGAGACAGATACGCAGTATTTT. As protein: CASRKTETDTQYF. Filled out from reference TRBV7-9 and TRBJ2-3, the complete variable domain reads DTGVSQNPRHKITKRGQNVTFRCDPISEHNRLYWYRQTLGQGPEFLTYFQNEAQLEKSRLLSDRFSAERPKGSFSTLEIQRTEQGDSAMYLCASRKTETDTQYFGPGTRLTVL.

This clonotype was detected ten times or more. The J gene is TRBJ2-1, the V gene TRBV12-3 or TRBV12-4, with D possibly TRBD2 on 5 matching bases. The CDR3 covers 14 residues. V was trimmed by 1 base and J by 8 bases, leaving 12 bases between them. The CDR3 DNA reads as TGTGCCAGCAGTTTAGGGGAACTAGGCGATGAGCAGTTCTTC. Encoded protein: CASSLGELGDEQFF.

A remark on this clonotype: Since a much larger clone is just one base distant, this may be a read error. This chain joins TRBV30 and TRBJ2-1; 7 bases map to TRBD2. After removal of 8 bases from V and 6 bases from J, the junction contained 7 bases not matched to a gene. The V gene's germline CDR1 is GTSNPN and CDR2 SVGIG (reference sequence). The CDR3 is made up of 12 amino acids. The CDR3 DNA reads as TGTGCCGCTTATAGCGGGCCCAATGAGCAGTTCTTC. This gives the protein CAAYSGPNEQFF.

This clonotype was recorded at least ten times. V is TRBV6-1 and J is TRBJ2-7; the match to TRBD1 covers 8 bases. The V segment lost 6 bases and the J segment 0 bases; nucleotides outside the gene matches: 7. Germline CDR1 MNHNS, CDR2 SASEGT. This CDR3 has 15 amino acids. In DNA form, the CDR3 reads TGTGCCAGCAGGGGAATAGGACAGGGCTCCTACGAGCAGTACTTC. Its translation: CASRGIGQGSYEQYF.

This clonotype was seen ten or more times. This chain uses TRBV9 with TRBJ1-1; no reliable D call. This CDR3 contains 13 residues. Germline V gene sequence: CDR1 SGDLS, CDR2 YYNGEE. Trimming cost V 7 bases and J 1 base, with 11 bases left between them. This chain's CDR3 is CASDRGRNTEAFF. The DNA for the CDR3 is TGTGCCAGCGATCGGGGAAGGAACACTGAAGCTTTCTTT.

About this clonotype itself: A much larger clone is a single base away; this may be a read error. This chain connects TRBV4-1 to TRBJ2-1, with 8 bases fitting TRBD1. Germline lookup yields CDR1 MGHRA and CDR2 YSYEKL. The CDR3 is 16 amino acids. In DNA form, the CDR3 reads TGCGCCAGCAGCCAGCACCCCGGGACAGGATACAATGAGCAGCTCTTC. It encodes CASSQHPGTGYNEQLF.

The table lists this clonotype with many counts. The chain recombines TRBV29-1 with TRBJ2-1; D gene uncertain. CDR3 length: 11 residues. Germline loops: CDR1 SQVTM, CDR2 ANQGSEA. V dropped 7 bases and J dropped 6 bases, with 10 bases sitting between them. The CDR3 region has the DNA TGCAGCGGTGGCTCTGCCAATGAGCAGTTCTTC. It codes for CSGGSANEQFF.

The rearrangement links TRBV7-2 to TRBJ2-7; the match to TRBD2 covers 10 bases. The CDR3 runs to 15 residues. Germline V gene lookup returns CDR1 SGHTA and CDR2 FQGNSA. The V gene end was trimmed by 5 bases and the J gene end by 6 bases; junction bases not matched to a gene: 10. The CDR3 spells CASSLTSGKVGEQYF. The CDR3 DNA is TGTGCCAGCAGCCTTACTAGCGGGAAGGTGGGCGAGCAGTACTTC.

Comment on this clonotype: This sequence may be a read error, since a much larger clone differs from it by one base. This CDR3 reads CSARGLAGAGGTQYF. The CDR3 nucleotides read TGCAGTGCTAGGGGACTAGCGGGAGCGGGAGGTACGCAGTATTTT. The chain has TRBV20-1 and TRBJ2-3, with 14 bases identical to TRBD2. The V gene end was trimmed by 3 bases and the J gene end by 8 bases; junction bases not matched to a gene: 7. The CDR3 is 15 amino acids. Germline assignment: CDR1 DFQATT and CDR2 SNEGSKA (reference sequence).

The sample holds a few counts of this clonotype. A much larger clone lies a single base off, so this may be a read error. The CDR3 spells CASRDTNNEQLF. The CDR3 coding sequence is TGCGCCAGCAGGGACACCAACAATGAGCAGCTCTTC. This sequence joins TRBV5-1 and TRBJ2-1, with D possibly being TRBD1 (5 bases). This CDR3 has 12 amino acids. The germline gives CDR1 SGHRS, CDR2 YFSETQ.